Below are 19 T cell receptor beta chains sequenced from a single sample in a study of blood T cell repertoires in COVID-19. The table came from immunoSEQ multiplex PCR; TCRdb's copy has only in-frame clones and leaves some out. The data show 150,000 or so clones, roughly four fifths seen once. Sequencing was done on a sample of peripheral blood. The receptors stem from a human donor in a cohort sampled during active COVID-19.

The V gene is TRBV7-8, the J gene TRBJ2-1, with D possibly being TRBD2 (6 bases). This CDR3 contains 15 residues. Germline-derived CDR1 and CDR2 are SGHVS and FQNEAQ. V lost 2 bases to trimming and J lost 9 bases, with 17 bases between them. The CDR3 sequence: CASSLSLGGVVEQFF. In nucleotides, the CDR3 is TGTGCCAGCAGCTTATCCCTAGGAGGGGTGGTTGAGCAGTTCTTC.

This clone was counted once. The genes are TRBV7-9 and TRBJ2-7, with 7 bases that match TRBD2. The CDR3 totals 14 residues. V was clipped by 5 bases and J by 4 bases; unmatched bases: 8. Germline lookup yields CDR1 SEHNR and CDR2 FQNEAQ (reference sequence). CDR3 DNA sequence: TGTGCCAGCAGCGCTCCGGGGGGTGGGTACGAGCAGTACTTC. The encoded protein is CASSAPGGGYEQYF.

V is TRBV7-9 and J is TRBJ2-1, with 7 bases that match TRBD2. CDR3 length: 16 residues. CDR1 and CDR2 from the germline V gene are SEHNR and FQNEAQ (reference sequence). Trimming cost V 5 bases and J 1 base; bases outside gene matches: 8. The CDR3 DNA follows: TGTGCCAGCAGCCCAACAAGCGGGAAATCCTACAATGAGCAGTTCTTC. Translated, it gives CASSPTSGKSYNEQFF.

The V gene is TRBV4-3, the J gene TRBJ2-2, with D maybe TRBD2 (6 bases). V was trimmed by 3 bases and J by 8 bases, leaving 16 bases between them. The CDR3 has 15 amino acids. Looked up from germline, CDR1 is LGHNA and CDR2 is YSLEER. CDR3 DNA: TGCGCCAGCAGCCAGGTTTTGACTAGGAGAGGGGAGCTGTTTTTT. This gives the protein CASSQVLTRRGELFF.

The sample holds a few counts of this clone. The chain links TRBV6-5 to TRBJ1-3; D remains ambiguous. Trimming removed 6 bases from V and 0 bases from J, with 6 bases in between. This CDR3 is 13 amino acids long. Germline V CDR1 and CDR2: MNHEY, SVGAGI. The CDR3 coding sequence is TGTGCCAGCAGGGAGTACTCTGGAAACACCATATATTTT. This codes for CASREYSGNTIYF.

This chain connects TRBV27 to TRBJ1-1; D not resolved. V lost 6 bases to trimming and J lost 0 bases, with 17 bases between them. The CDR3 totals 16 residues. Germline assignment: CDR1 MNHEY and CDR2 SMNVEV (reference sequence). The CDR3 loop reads CASSPNGRGLNTEAFF. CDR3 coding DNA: TGTGCCAGCAGCCCAAATGGTCGGGGATTGAACACTGAAGCTTTCTTT.

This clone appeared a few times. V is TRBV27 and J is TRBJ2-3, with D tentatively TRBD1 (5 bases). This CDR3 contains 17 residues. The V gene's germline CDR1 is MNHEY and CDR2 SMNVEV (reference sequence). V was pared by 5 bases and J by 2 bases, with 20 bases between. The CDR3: CASSRSRRGAYTDTQYF. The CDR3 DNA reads TGTGCCAGCAGTCGCTCACGTAGGGGCGCTTACACAGATACGCAGTATTTT.

The CDR3 region has the DNA TGTGCCACCAGCAGAGATCCCGACATAGGAGCTTTCTTT. It specifies CATSRDPDIGAFF. The chain joins TRBV15 to TRBJ1-1; no definite D call. V was cut by 0 bases and J by 10 bases, with 12 bases left in between. The CDR3 has 13 residues. Germline V gene sequence: CDR1 LNHNV, CDR2 YYDKDF (reference sequence).

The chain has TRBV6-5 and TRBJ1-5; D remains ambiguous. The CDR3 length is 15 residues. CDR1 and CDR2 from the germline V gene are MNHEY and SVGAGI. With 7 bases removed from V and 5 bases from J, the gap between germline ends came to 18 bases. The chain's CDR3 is CASKEVGAGYQPQHF. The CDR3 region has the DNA TGTGCCAGCAAGGAGGTCGGCGCAGGCTATCAGCCCCAGCATTTT.

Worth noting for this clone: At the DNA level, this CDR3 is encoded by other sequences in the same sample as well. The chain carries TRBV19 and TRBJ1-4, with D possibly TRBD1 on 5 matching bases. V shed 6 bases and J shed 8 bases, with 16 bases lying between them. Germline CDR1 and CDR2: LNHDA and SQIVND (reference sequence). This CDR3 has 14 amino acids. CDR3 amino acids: CASRGGRGREKLFF. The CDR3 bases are TGTGCCAGTAGAGGAGGGAGGGGACGGGAAAAACTGTTTTTT.

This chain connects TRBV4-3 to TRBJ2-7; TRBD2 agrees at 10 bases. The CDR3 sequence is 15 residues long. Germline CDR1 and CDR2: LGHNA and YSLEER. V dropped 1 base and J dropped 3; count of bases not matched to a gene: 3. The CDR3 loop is CASSQAWTSGYEQYF. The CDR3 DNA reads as TGCGCCAGCAGCCAAGCTTGGACTAGCGGCTACGAGCAGTACTTC.

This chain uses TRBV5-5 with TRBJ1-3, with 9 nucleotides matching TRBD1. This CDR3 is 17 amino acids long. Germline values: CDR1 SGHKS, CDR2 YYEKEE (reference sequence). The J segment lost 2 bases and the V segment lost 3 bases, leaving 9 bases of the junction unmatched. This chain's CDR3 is CASSSGTGLVTGNTIYF. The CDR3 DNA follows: TGTGCCAGCAGCTCAGGGACAGGGTTGGTCACTGGAAACACCATATATTTT.

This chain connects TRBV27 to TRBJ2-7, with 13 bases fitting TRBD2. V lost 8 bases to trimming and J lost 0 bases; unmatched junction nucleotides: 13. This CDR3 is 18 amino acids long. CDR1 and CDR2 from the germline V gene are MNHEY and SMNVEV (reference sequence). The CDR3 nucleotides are TGTGCCAGCCCTCAGGGAGGACTAGCGGGAGTTCACTCCTACGAGCAGTACTTC. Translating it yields CASPQGGLAGVHSYEQYF.

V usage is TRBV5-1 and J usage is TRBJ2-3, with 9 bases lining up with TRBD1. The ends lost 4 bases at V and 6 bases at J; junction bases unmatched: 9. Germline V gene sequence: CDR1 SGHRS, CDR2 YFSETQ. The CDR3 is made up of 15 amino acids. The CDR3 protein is CASSPNRGLLDTQYF. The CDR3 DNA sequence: TGCGCCAGCAGCCCAAACAGGGGGCTGTTGGATACGCAGTATTTT.

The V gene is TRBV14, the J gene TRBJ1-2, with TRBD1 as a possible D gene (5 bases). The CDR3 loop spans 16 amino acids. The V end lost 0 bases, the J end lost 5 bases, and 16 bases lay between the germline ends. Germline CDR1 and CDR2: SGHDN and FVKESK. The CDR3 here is CASSQDRVHRTYGYTF. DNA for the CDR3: TGTGCCAGCAGCCAAGATCGAGTCCACAGGACGTATGGCTACACCTTC.

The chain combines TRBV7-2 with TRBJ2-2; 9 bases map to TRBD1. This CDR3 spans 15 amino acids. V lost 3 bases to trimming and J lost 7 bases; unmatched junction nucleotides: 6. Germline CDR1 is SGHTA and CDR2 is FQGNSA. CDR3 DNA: TGTGCCAGCAGCTTGGACAGGGGTATGAACGGGGAGCTGTTTTTT. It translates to CASSLDRGMNGELFF.

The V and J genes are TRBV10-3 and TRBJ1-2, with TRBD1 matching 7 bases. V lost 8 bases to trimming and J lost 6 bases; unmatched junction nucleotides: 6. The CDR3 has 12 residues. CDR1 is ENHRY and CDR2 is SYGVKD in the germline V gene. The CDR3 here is CAILDREDGYTF. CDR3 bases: TGTGCCATCCTAGACAGGGAGGATGGCTACACCTTC.

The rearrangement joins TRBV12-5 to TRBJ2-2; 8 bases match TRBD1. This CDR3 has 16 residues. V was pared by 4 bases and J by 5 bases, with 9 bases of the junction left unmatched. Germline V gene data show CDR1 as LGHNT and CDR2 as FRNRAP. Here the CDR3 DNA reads TGTGCTAGTGGTTGGGCGGACAGGGTTCGAACCGGGGAGCTGTTTTTT. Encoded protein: CASGWADRVRTGELFF.

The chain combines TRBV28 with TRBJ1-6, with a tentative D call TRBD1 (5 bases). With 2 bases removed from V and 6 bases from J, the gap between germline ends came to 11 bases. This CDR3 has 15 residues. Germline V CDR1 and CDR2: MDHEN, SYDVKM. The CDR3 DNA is TGTGCCAGCAGTTTAAGTCGGCAGGGTAATTCACCCCTCCACTTT. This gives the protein CASSLSRQGNSPLHF. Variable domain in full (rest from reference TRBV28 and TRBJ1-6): DVKVTQSSRYLVKRTGEKVFLECVQDMDHENMFWYRQDPGLGLRLIYFSYDVKMKEKGDIPEGYSVSREKKERFSLILESASTNQTSMYLCASSLSRQGNSPLHFGNGTRLTVT.